The 32 T cell receptor beta chains in this list originate from one sample, sequenced in a study of OX40 agonist ivuxolimab in advanced cancers. Sequencing used immunoSEQ multiplex PCR; TCRdb keeps in-frame clones, though not all of them. This sample has 65,000 to 75,000 clones, with 88% found just once. Source: CD4+ or CD8+ T cells sorted from blood, taken in a trial of the OX40 agonist ivuxolimab. The receptors stem from an adult with an advanced solid tumor such as melanoma, head and neck, liver or kidney cancer.

The chain uses TRBV19 and TRBJ1-4; no reliable D call. The V end was cut by 5 bases, the J end by 8 bases, with 12 bases between. CDR3 size: 13 residues. Germline loops: CDR1 LNHDA, CDR2 SQIVND (reference sequence). CDR3 sequence (DNA): TGTGCCAGTAGTTGGGCCAGCGGAGAAAAACTGTTTTTT. Protein sequence: CASSWASGEKLFF.

This chain connects TRBV27 to TRBJ1-2; no firm D call. Germline CDR1 reads MNHEY; CDR2 reads SMNVEV (reference sequence). The CDR3 totals 14 residues. The V gene lost 3 bases and the J gene lost 1 base, with 9 bases spanning the gap. CDR3 loop: CASSFGRLNYGYTF. Here the CDR3 DNA reads TGTGCCAGCAGTTTCGGCAGACTTAACTATGGCTACACCTTC.

This clone was found once. The V and J genes are TRBV5-1 and TRBJ1-3; D not resolved. Between the trimmed V and J ends, which lost 0 bases and 0 bases, there was a span of 7 bases. The CDR3 sequence is 15 residues long. Per germline, CDR1 SGHRS and CDR2 YFSETQ. CDR3 sequence: CASSLGGGSGNTIYF. DNA of the CDR3: TGCGCCAGCAGCTTGGGAGGAGGCTCTGGAAACACCATATATTTT.

The chain couples TRBV5-6 to TRBJ2-2, with 7 bases fitting TRBD1. The CDR3 length is 15 residues. CDR1 is SGHDT, CDR2 YYEEEE, per germline. Trimming took 2 bases from V and 2 from J; bases not matched to a gene: 3. The CDR3 DNA sequence: TGTGCCAGCAGCTTACCAGGGGGTAACACCGGGGAGCTGTTTTTT. Its translation: CASSLPGGNTGELFF.

By sample share, this clone is medium-sized. CDR3 loop: CALTGVVGTEAFF. As DNA, the CDR3 is TGTGCCTTGACAGGGGTGGTCGGCACTGAAGCTTTCTTT. This rearrangement joins TRBV30 to TRBJ1-1, with TRBD1 identical over 8 bases. The CDR3 loop spans 13 amino acids. Trimming took 7 bases from V and 4 from J; bases not matched to a gene: 8. Germline V gene sequence: CDR1 GTSNPN, CDR2 SVGIG (reference sequence).

This clone has just a few counts. The chain recombines TRBV15 with TRBJ2-5; D tentatively reads TRBD1 or TRBD2 (5 bases each). The CDR3 length is 15 residues. Germline V gives CDR1 LNHNV, CDR2 YYDKDF (reference sequence). With 0 bases removed from V and 4 bases from J, the gap between germline ends came to 12 bases. The CDR3 loop is CATSRDSRDGETQYF. CDR3 DNA sequence: TGTGCCACCAGCAGAGATTCGAGGGACGGAGAGACCCAGTACTTC. Variable domain in full (rest from reference TRBV15 and TRBJ2-5): DAMVIQNPRYQVTQFGKPVTLSCSQTLNHNVMYWYQQKSSQAPKLLFHYYDKDFNNEADTPDNFQSRRPNTSFCFLDIRSPGLGDTAMYLCATSRDSRDGETQYFGPGTRLLVL.

The rearrangement uses TRBV5-5 and TRBJ1-5, with D hard to call. This CDR3 is 14 amino acids long. Germline V CDR1 and CDR2: SGHKS, YYEKEE (reference sequence). The V end lost 2 bases, the J end lost 3 bases, and 9 bases lay between the germline ends. This CDR3 is CASSFEGTNQPQHF. The CDR3 nucleotides are TGTGCCAGCAGCTTTGAGGGTACCAATCAGCCCCAGCATTTT.

This chain uses TRBV11-2 with TRBJ2-7; D is uncertain. The germline V gene encodes CDR1 SGHAT and CDR2 FQNNGV. Trimming cost V 1 base and J 2 bases, with 9 bases left between them. The CDR3 contains 14 residues. In DNA form, the CDR3 reads TGTGCCAGCAGCTTAGGCAGGCCCCCCTACGAGCAGTACTTC. Its protein is CASSLGRPPYEQYF.

The chain links TRBV14 to TRBJ1-2; TRBD1 aligns across 10 bases. CDR3 length equals 15 residues. The V segment lost 3 bases and the J segment 6 bases; nucleotides outside the gene matches: 7. Germline lookup yields CDR1 SGHDN and CDR2 FVKESK. The CDR3 here is CASSQTRTGGHGYTF. DNA for the CDR3: TGTGCCAGCAGCCAGACCCGGACAGGGGGACATGGCTACACCTTC.

The V gene is TRBV2, the J gene TRBJ2-3; 12 bases line up with TRBD2. CDR3 length equals 16 residues. The germline V gene encodes CDR1 SNHLY and CDR2 FYNNEI. V shed 6 bases, J shed 3 bases, and the junction held 7 bases outside the gene matches. This CDR3 is CASRLQTSGGTDTQYF. The CDR3 nucleotides read TGTGCCAGCAGGCTCCAGACTAGCGGGGGAACAGATACGCAGTATTTT.

The gene calls are TRBV5-1 and TRBJ2-5; D is unclear. V was trimmed by 0 bases and J by 4 bases, leaving 10 bases between them. CDR1 SGHRS and CDR2 YFSETQ come from the germline V gene. CDR3 length: 14 residues. CDR3 DNA: TGCGCCAGCAGCTTGGCCGCCCAGGCAGAGACCCAGTACTTC. Its protein is CASSLAAQAETQYF.

CDR3 protein: CASTYGHHSNQPQHF. For the CDR3, the DNA is TGTGCCAGCACATATGGACATCATAGCAATCAGCCCCAGCATTTT. This chain links TRBV6-6 with TRBJ1-5; D might be TRBD1 (5 bases). Germline V gene data show CDR1 as MNHNY and CDR2 as SVGAGI (reference sequence). Trimming pared 7 bases from V and 0 bases from J, leaving 13 bases between. The CDR3 runs 15 residues.

The chain employs TRBV5-1 and TRBJ1-1; 9 positions match TRBD1. The CDR3 covers 14 residues. V lost 3 bases and J lost 4; bases outside the gene matches: 4. CDR1 SGHRS and CDR2 YFSETQ come from the germline V gene. The CDR3 nucleotides are TGCGCCAGCAGCTCTACAGGGGGCATCACTGAAGCTTTCTTT. This translates into CASSSTGGITEAFF.

In its sample, this clone was seen once. The rearrangement joins TRBV11-2 to TRBJ1-3; D gene unclear. Germline CDR1 and CDR2: SGHAT and FQNNGV. The CDR3 runs to 16 residues. V was clipped by 2 bases and J by 1 base, with 12 bases between them. The CDR3 bases are TGTGCCAGCAGCTTATCCTTGGTGGGGTCTGGAAACACCATATATTTT. It codes for CASSLSLVGSGNTIYF.

The chain combines TRBV6-4 with TRBJ2-3; 8 bases match TRBD1. The CDR3 has 15 amino acids. Germline values: CDR1 MRHNA, CDR2 SNTAGT. V lost 6 bases and J lost 0; bases outside the gene matches: 5. The CDR3 DNA is TGTGCCAGCAGGAGGACAGGGCTAAGCACAGATACGCAGTATTTT. Translating gives CASRRTGLSTDTQYF.

V is TRBV7-2 and J is TRBJ1-3, with D unclear. Per germline, CDR1 SGHTA and CDR2 FQGNSA. Trimming removed 5 bases at V and 0 bases at J, with 14 bases between. The CDR3 consists of 16 residues. The CDR3 DNA sequence: TGTGCCAGCAGCCTCGCTTCCCAGGTCTCTGGAAACACCATATATTTT. Residues: CASSLASQVSGNTIYF. Complete variable domain (other parts from reference TRBV7-2 and TRBJ1-3): GAGVSQSPSNKVTEKGKDVELRCDPISGHTALYWYRQSLGQGLEFLIYFQGNSAPDKSGLPSDRFSAERTGGSVSTLTIQRTQQEDSAVYLCASSLASQVSGNTIYFGEGSWLTVV.

The chain carries TRBV18 and TRBJ1-1; D unresolved. The CDR3 is 15 amino acids. Per germline, CDR1 KGHSH and CDR2 LQKENI. Trimming shortened V by 6 bases and J by 4 bases, and 18 bases separated the two germline ends. The CDR3 bases are TGTGCCAGCTCCTCCGAAGGACTTAGGGCCACTGAAGCTTTCTTT. Its protein is CASSSEGLRATEAFF.

V and J are TRBV2 and TRBJ2-4; possible D gene TRBD1, 5 bases. The CDR3 is 13 amino acids. Trimming stripped 8 bases from V and 7 bases from J, with 15 bases between. Looked up from germline, CDR1 is SNHLY and CDR2 is FYNNEI. The CDR3 coding sequence is TGTGCCAGCGGGGCGGCCGACGGGAACATTCAGTACTTC. Amino acid sequence: CASGAADGNIQYF.

The chain combines TRBV20-1 with TRBJ1-2; D uncertain. The CDR3 spans 11 residues. V dropped 2 bases and J dropped 10 bases, with 11 bases sitting between them. Looked up from germline, CDR1 is DFQATT and CDR2 is SNEGSKA (reference sequence). The chain's CDR3 is CSARQALDYTF. CDR3 bases: TGCAGTGCTAGACAGGCTCTAGACTACACCTTC.

CDR3 region: CASSPTTGGNSPLHF. The CDR3 DNA reads as TGTGCCAGCTCACCAACGACAGGGGGAAATTCACCCCTCCACTTT. J is TRBJ1-6 and V is TRBV18; 9 bases align to TRBD1. The V gene's germline CDR1 is KGHSH and CDR2 LQKENI. The CDR3 has 15 amino acids. The junction had 3 bases not matched to a gene; V was cut back by 2 bases and J by 7 bases.

The chain carries TRBV6-1 and TRBJ1-1, with 8 bases that match TRBD1. The CDR3 contains 14 residues. With 7 bases clipped from V and 2 bases from J, the junction kept 6 bases outside the gene matches. The germline gives CDR1 MNHNS, CDR2 SASEGT. CDR3 protein: CASTQGQVNTEAFF. In DNA, the CDR3 is TGTGCCAGCACCCAGGGACAGGTTAACACTGAAGCTTTCTTT.

The rearrangement uses TRBV27 and TRBJ1-1; 7 nucleotides agree with TRBD1. This CDR3 has 16 residues. CDR1 and CDR2 from the germline V gene are MNHEY and SMNVEV (reference sequence). V lost 2 bases and J lost 5; bases outside the gene matches: 11. CDR3 coding DNA: TGTGCCAGCAGTTTAACCCCGACAGGGAGGGGGACTGAAGCTTTCTTT. Its translation is CASSLTPTGRGTEAFF.

The rearrangement links TRBV6-1 to TRBJ1-2; maybe TRBD1 (5 bases). V lost 6 bases and J 4 bases, leaving 12 bases between the germline ends. CDR3 length: 13 amino acids. The germline V gene encodes CDR1 MNHNS and CDR2 SASEGT. The CDR3 reads CASRTELRYGYTF. The CDR3 region has the DNA TGTGCCAGCAGGACAGAACTCCGCTATGGCTACACCTTC.

The chain recombines TRBV11-2 with TRBJ1-4; tentatively, D is TRBD1 (5 bases). Trimming cost V 5 bases and J 7 bases, with 14 bases left between them. Per germline, CDR1 SGHAT and CDR2 FQNNGV. The CDR3 length is 14 residues. This CDR3 is CASSGGIGGEKLFF. CDR3 in DNA: TGTGCCAGCAGCGGGGGGATTGGGGGTGAAAAACTGTTTTTT.

The V and J genes are TRBV11-2 and TRBJ1-3; the D gene is possibly TRBD1 (5 bases). The CDR3 extends over 16 amino acids. V was pared by 0 bases and J by 4 bases, with 13 bases between. CDR1 is SGHAT and CDR2 is FQNNGV in the germline V gene. CDR3 sequence: CASSLEAPGTGNTIYF. CDR3 nucleotides: TGTGCCAGCAGCTTAGAAGCTCCAGGGACGGGAAACACCATATATTTT.

The chain combines TRBV5-5 with TRBJ2-1; D is unresolved. The CDR3 runs 13 residues. V was shortened by 2 bases and J by 9 bases, with 12 bases between the two germline ends. Germline V gives CDR1 SGHKS, CDR2 YYEKEE (reference sequence). CDR3 sequence reads: CASSLGLPSEQFF. In DNA, the CDR3 is TGTGCCAGCAGCTTAGGGTTACCCAGTGAGCAGTTCTTC.

The chain recombines TRBV2 with TRBJ1-4, with a weak D call TRBD1 (5 bases). The CDR3 contains 13 residues. V gave up 8 bases and J gave up 3 bases, with 10 bases separating them. In germline, CDR1 is SNHLY, CDR2 FYNNEI. The CDR3: CASRHRSNEKLFF. As DNA, the CDR3 is TGTGCCAGCCGTCACAGGTCTAATGAAAAACTGTTTTTT.

The chain uses TRBV18 and TRBJ2-7; D not resolved. This CDR3 region has 13 residues. Germline-derived CDR1 and CDR2 are KGHSH and LQKENI. The ends were cut back, 3 bases at V and 2 bases at J, with 8 bases in the middle. The CDR3 DNA sequence: TGTGCCAGCTCACCGGGTGCCGCCTACGAGCAGTACTTC. It is translated as CASSPGAAYEQYF.

CDR3 bases: TGTGCCAGCAGCCTAACAGGGGACGAGCAGTACTTC. It encodes CASSLTGDEQYF. The J gene is TRBJ2-7, the V gene TRBV7-9, with 7 bases matching TRBD1. Germline assignment: CDR1 SEHNR and CDR2 FQNEAQ (reference sequence). The length of the CDR3 is 12 residues. J was trimmed by 5 bases and V by 5 bases; bases with no gene match: 3.

This chain joins TRBV21-1 and TRBJ1-1; TRBD1 reflects the table's D call only, with no check against the DNA. TRBV21-1 has pseudogene status. The CDR3 sequence is 14 residues long. The CDR3 loop reads CASSTGQSNTEAFF. The CDR3 bases are TGTGCCAGCAGCACGGGACAGAGCAACACTGAAGCTTTCTTT.

CDR3 DNA sequence: TGTGCCAGCAGCGTAGTCAGCTCTGGAAACACCATATATTTT. Translated: CASSVVSSGNTIYF. The rearrangement uses TRBV9 and TRBJ1-3; D not resolved. The length of the CDR3 is 14 residues. In germline, CDR1 is SGDLS, CDR2 YYNGEE. V was shortened by 0 bases and J by 0 bases, with 4 bases between the two germline ends.

J is TRBJ1-1 and V is TRBV10-2; D ambiguous. Germline loops: CDR1 WSHSY, CDR2 SAAADI. The V end was cut by 3 bases, the J end by 0 bases, with 8 bases between. There are 14 residues in the CDR3. The CDR3 here is CASSDPAVNTEAFF. In DNA form, the CDR3 reads TGCGCCAGCAGTGACCCCGCAGTGAACACTGAAGCTTTCTTT.